Below, one TCR beta chain is given with its context. CDR1 is LGHDT, CDR2 YNNKEL, per germline (reference sequence). With 2 bases removed from V and 8 bases from J, the gap between germline ends came to 12 bases. The CDR3 has 13 residues. The sample comes from a study of T cell responses to AZD1222 COVID-19 vaccine. Using immunoSEQ multiplex PCR, the repertoire was profiled, and TCRdb retains in-frame clones only, with some absent. The sample lists over 150,000 clones; about nine tenths were seen once. The rearrangement joins TRBV3-1 (or the pseudogene TRBV3-2) to TRBJ1-2; D gene uncertain. This material consisted of peripheral blood, taken on day 0 of AZD1222 vaccination. The sequence was obtained from an adult in good health. In DNA form, the CDR3 reads TGTGCCAGCAGCCAATCCGCAGGCGAGGGCTACACCTTC. Its translation: CASSQSAGEGYTF.